The 30 T cell receptor beta chains below all came from one sample that was sequenced in a study of neurological immune-mediated disorders. TCRdb re-analysed the 5' RACE reads in MiXCR, keeping a single row per CDR3 protein. The sample lists 70,000 or so distinct CDR3 sequences; 2.5% to 4% were seen once. Sample: PBMCs. The receptors stem from a woman aged 45-59 years with multiple sclerosis.

This clonotype was observed many times. The chain links TRBV20-1 to TRBJ2-2; 11 positions match TRBD2. Germline V CDR1 and CDR2: DFQATT, SNEGSKA (reference sequence). V trimming: 4 bases; J trimming: 4 bases; junction bases outside the gene matches: 8. The CDR3 runs to 16 residues. The CDR3 bases are TGCAGTGCTACCAAGACCGGGACTAGCGGCACCGGGGAGCTGTTTTTT. This gives the protein CSATKTGTSGTGELFF.

This clonotype has at least ten counts. The chain is built from TRBV12-3 or TRBV12-4 and TRBJ2-1; possible D gene TRBD2, 7 bases. V lost 3 bases, J lost 7 bases, and 10 bases lay in between. This CDR3 contains 13 residues. The CDR3 loop reads CASSLAGANEQFF. The CDR3 DNA is TGTGCCAGCAGTTTGGCGGGGGCTAATGAGCAGTTCTTC.

The rearrangement links TRBV19 to TRBJ2-1; tentatively, D is TRBD1 or TRBD2 (5 bases each). V lost 5 bases to trimming and J lost 2 bases, with 10 bases between them. Per the germline V gene, CDR1 is LNHDA and CDR2 is SQIVND (reference sequence). This CDR3 contains 14 residues. The CDR3 bases are TGTGCCAGTAGTCTGGGGACGACCTACAATGAGCAGTTCTTC. As protein: CASSLGTTYNEQFF.

A few counts support this clonotype. This sequence joins TRBV5-1 and TRBJ2-2; D unclear. The CDR3 spans 16 residues. The V gene lost 3 bases and the J gene lost 1 base, with 13 bases spanning the gap. Germline V CDR1 and CDR2: SGHRS, YFSETQ. CDR3 sequence reads: CASSSSLAENTGELFF. As DNA, the CDR3 is TGCGCCAGCAGCTCTTCACTTGCTGAGAACACCGGGGAGCTGTTTTTT.

This clonotype has at least ten counts. The chain employs TRBV12-3 or TRBV12-4 and TRBJ2-2, with D perhaps TRBD2 (6 bases). V was cut by 6 bases and J by 2 bases, with 10 bases left in between. CDR3 length equals 14 residues. The CDR3 here is CASRPGTNTGELFF. As DNA, the CDR3 is TGTGCCAGCAGACCCGGGACTAACACCGGGGAGCTGTTTTTT.

At least ten counts were recorded for this clonotype. V is TRBV20-1 and J is TRBJ2-5, with 10 bases aligning to TRBD2. This CDR3 is built from 17 residues. Germline V CDR1 and CDR2: DFQATT, SNEGSKA (reference sequence). The trim removed 5 bases at V and 5 bases at J, leaving 17 bases unmatched. The CDR3 is CSAYPGPSGGAVETQYF. CDR3 DNA sequence: TGCAGTGCTTACCCAGGGCCAAGCGGGGGGGCCGTGGAGACCCAGTACTTC.

As to this clonotype: Given a much more abundant clone one base away, this may be a read error. The chain links TRBV18 to TRBJ1-1; possible D gene TRBD1, 6 bases. Germline-derived CDR1 and CDR2 are KGHSH and LQKENI. This CDR3 region has 15 residues. Trimming left V 4 bases short and J 6 bases short, with 18 bases between. CDR3 in DNA: TGTGCCAGCTCACAACTTCCAGGGGATCGGGCTGAAGCTTTCTTT. It translates to CASSQLPGDRAEAFF.

This clonotype was detected ten times or more. The rearrangement uses TRBV20-1 and TRBJ2-7, with 10 bases identical to TRBD1. The V and J ends lost 3 bases and 3 bases, in that order; junction bases with no gene match: 11. CDR3 length: 16 amino acids. Germline V gives CDR1 DFQATT, CDR2 SNEGSKA (reference sequence). CDR3 loop: CSASARQGASGYEQYF. Written as DNA, the CDR3 is TGCAGTGCTAGCGCCCGACAGGGGGCTAGCGGCTACGAGCAGTACTTC.

This clonotype was recorded at least ten times. The CDR3 nucleotides read TGTGCCAGCAGTGAGCCTTCGGGGGCACTCACAGATACGCAGTATTTT. It encodes CASSEPSGALTDTQYF. The chain uses TRBV6-1 and TRBJ2-3; D may be TRBD1 or TRBD2 (6 bases each). V lost 3 bases and J 2 bases, leaving 15 bases between the germline ends. Germline CDR1 is MNHNS and CDR2 is SASEGT. The CDR3 extends over 16 amino acids.

This clonotype was detected many times. The V and J genes are TRBV7-9 and TRBJ2-5, with TRBD2 matching over 9 bases. In germline, CDR1 is SEHNR, CDR2 FQNEAQ (reference sequence). The V segment lost 0 bases and the J segment 5 bases; nucleotides outside the gene matches: 7. The CDR3 is 16 residues long. The CDR3 DNA is TGTGCCAGCAGCTTAGCGCGGTCTAGCGGGGCTGAGACCCAGTACTTC. As protein: CASSLARSSGAETQYF.

Many counts were recorded for this clonotype. This sequence joins TRBV4-3 and TRBJ2-3; 10 bases agree with TRBD2. Trimming cost V 4 bases and J 1 base; bases outside gene matches: 2. The CDR3 runs 15 residues. CDR1 is LGHNA and CDR2 is YSLEER in the germline V gene. CDR3 amino acids: CASSRGTSGTDTQYF. CDR3 DNA sequence: TGCGCCAGCAGCCGGGGGACTAGCGGCACAGATACGCAGTATTTT.

At least ten counts were recorded for this clonotype. The chain joins TRBV6-2 or TRBV6-3 to TRBJ2-4; D unresolved. The V gene lost 8 bases and the J gene lost 7 bases, with 12 bases spanning the gap. Germline V gene data show CDR1 as MNHEY and CDR2 as SVGEGT. This CDR3 has 12 amino acids. The CDR3 spells CASQTLENIQYF. The CDR3 nucleotides are TGTGCCAGCCAAACCCTAGAGAACATTCAGTACTTC.

At least ten counts were recorded for this clonotype. This chain links TRBV20-1 with TRBJ1-4, with 9 bases identical to TRBD1. Germline loops: CDR1 DFQATT, CDR2 SNEGSKA (reference sequence). V was pared by 3 bases and J by 10 bases, with 6 bases of the junction left unmatched. CDR3 length: 13 residues. CDR3 DNA: TGCAGTGCTAGCCGGGACAGGGACAGAAAACTGTTTTTT. Protein product: CSASRDRDRKLFF.

This clonotype was detected many times. V is TRBV7-6 and J is TRBJ1-1, with unresolved D. This CDR3 has 14 amino acids. Trimming removed 1 base at V and 11 bases at J, with 17 bases between. The germline gives CDR1 SGHVS, CDR2 FNYEAQ. CDR3 in DNA: TGTGCCAGCAGCTTAGAGGGTGGGCAGACGGGGGCTTTCTTT. Residues: CASSLEGGQTGAFF.

This clonotype was observed many times. The chain couples TRBV4-3 to TRBJ2-3; perhaps D is TRBD1 or TRBD2 (6 bases each). V lost 3 bases to trimming and J lost 2 bases, with 24 bases between them. Germline V CDR1 and CDR2: LGHNA, YSLEER. The CDR3 runs to 19 residues. The CDR3 sequence: CASSQMLPMDGGVTDTQYF. The CDR3 DNA sequence: TGCGCCAGCAGCCAGATGCTCCCTATGGACGGGGGCGTCACAGATACGCAGTATTTT.

This clonotype was recorded at least ten times. The J gene is TRBJ2-7, the V gene TRBV29-1; D not resolved. The CDR3 extends over 14 amino acids. Per germline, CDR1 SQVTM and CDR2 ANQGSEA. V was clipped by 4 bases and J by 2 bases, with 15 bases between them. CDR3: CSVAKASSAYEQYF. CDR3 coding DNA: TGCAGCGTTGCCAAAGCATCGTCTGCCTACGAGCAGTACTTC.

This clonotype was counted many times. The V and J genes are TRBV5-1 and TRBJ2-5, with D tentatively TRBD2 (6 bases). In germline, CDR1 is SGHRS, CDR2 YFSETQ. CDR3 length: 14 amino acids. V lost 4 bases, J lost 5 bases, and 15 bases lay in between. CDR3 loop: CASSRITGEETQYF. DNA for the CDR3: TGCGCCAGCAGCCGAATAACGGGAGAGGAGACCCAGTACTTC.

This clonotype has ten or more counts. The rearrangement uses TRBV15 and TRBJ2-3; 8 nucleotides align to TRBD1. Germline V gives CDR1 LNHNV, CDR2 YYDKDF (reference sequence). J gave up 0 bases and V 0 bases, and 5 bases lay outside the gene matches. The CDR3 length is 17 residues. The CDR3 region is CATSRDRTGISTDTQYF. The CDR3 bases are TGTGCCACCAGCAGAGATCGGACAGGGATTAGCACAGATACGCAGTATTTT.

This clonotype occurred many times. The CDR3 DNA sequence: TGTGCCAGCAGCGTAGCAAACCAGCGGGGGCCAACTAGCACAGATACGCAGTATTTT. Encoded protein: CASSVANQRGPTSTDTQYF. The chain carries TRBV9 and TRBJ2-3; 8 nucleotides align to TRBD2. This CDR3 has 19 residues. The V gene's germline CDR1 is SGDLS and CDR2 YYNGEE. V was pared by 0 bases and J by 0 bases, with 12 bases of the junction left unmatched. Full variable domain (outside the CDR3, taken from reference TRBV9 and TRBJ2-3): DSGVTQTPKHLITATGQRVTLRCSPRSGDLSVYWYQQSLDQGLQFLIQYYNGEERAKGNILERFSAQQFPDLHSELNLSSLELGDSALYFCASSVANQRGPTSTDTQYFGPGTRLTVL.

The sample holds many counts of this clonotype. The chain is built from TRBV6-5 and TRBJ1-3, with TRBD1 matching 7 bases. Germline V gene data show CDR1 as MNHEY and CDR2 as SVGAGI. V lost 4 bases and J lost 0; bases outside the gene matches: 3. This CDR3 region has 15 residues. CDR3 sequence: CASSFSGGSGNTIYF. The CDR3 nucleotides read TGTGCCAGCAGTTTCTCAGGGGGCTCTGGAAACACCATATATTTT.

This clonotype appeared many times. The CDR3, as DNA: TGTGCCAGCAGACCACCGACAGGGGCGGATTCACCCCTCCACTTT. Its protein product is CASRPPTGADSPLHF. V and J are TRBV6-6 and TRBJ1-6; 8 bases fit TRBD1. The CDR3 consists of 15 residues. The germline V gene has CDR1 MNHNY and CDR2 SVGAGI (reference sequence). The V segment lost 6 bases and the J segment 8 bases; nucleotides outside the gene matches: 9.

This clonotype was counted many times. The chain links TRBV12-3 or TRBV12-4 to TRBJ1-3; D unclear. V lost 5 bases and J lost 4, with 15 bases in between. The CDR3 contains 15 residues. The CDR3 coding sequence is TGTGCCAGCAGTCGGTTGGTGCGTAGAGGAAACACCATATATTTT. Residues: CASSRLVRRGNTIYF.

This clonotype was seen ten or more times. The chain couples TRBV20-1 to TRBJ2-3, with 7 bases that match TRBD2. The length of the CDR3 is 15 residues. J lost 3 bases, V lost 0 bases, and 6 bases had no gene match. The germline CDR1 and CDR2 sequences are DFQATT and SNEGSKA (reference sequence). The CDR3 nucleotides are TGCAGTGCTAGAGATCCCGGGGAGGGGACAGATACGCAGTATTTT. This sequence encodes CSARDPGEGTDTQYF.

This clonotype has ten or more counts. The V and J genes are TRBV9 and TRBJ1-1, with D hard to call. V shed 0 bases and J shed 1 base, with 4 bases lying between them. The CDR3 is 13 residues long. The germline V gene has CDR1 SGDLS and CDR2 YYNGEE. The CDR3 DNA is TGTGCCAGCAGCGTAGGACCGAACACTGAAGCTTTCTTT. It is translated as CASSVGPNTEAFF.

At least ten counts were recorded for this clonotype. The chain links TRBV19 to TRBJ1-5, with D uncertain. V was clipped by 0 bases and J by 4 bases, with 10 bases between them. The CDR3 runs 15 residues. CDR1 is LNHDA and CDR2 is SQIVND in the germline V gene (reference sequence). CDR3 coding DNA: TGTGCCAGTAGTATAGATTTCGGGAGAAATCAGCCCCAGCATTTT. The encoded protein is CASSIDFGRNQPQHF.

In its sample, this clonotype was seen many times. J is TRBJ1-6 and V is TRBV20-1; TRBD1 aligns across 7 bases. With 4 bases clipped from V and 14 bases from J, the junction kept 14 bases outside the gene matches. Germline V CDR1 and CDR2: DFQATT, SNEGSKA (reference sequence). CDR3 length: 14 residues. CDR3 nucleotides: TGCAGTGCTACCGGACAGGACCCATTCACAGCCCTCCACTTT. Translated, it gives CSATGQDPFTALHF.

This clonotype was recorded at least ten times. The genes are TRBV7-8 and TRBJ1-1, with D maybe TRBD1 (6 bases). The germline gives CDR1 SGHVS, CDR2 FQNEAQ. The CDR3 runs 13 residues. Trimming took off 5 bases at V and 2 bases at J, with 9 bases between the two ends. The DNA of the CDR3 is TGTGCCAGCAGCCAGGACAGCAACACTGAAGCTTTCTTT. This translates into CASSQDSNTEAFF.

This clonotype was recorded many times. CDR3: CASLQGLQPQHF. The CDR3, as DNA: TGTGCCAGCCTACAGGGGTTGCAGCCCCAGCATTTT. The chain joins TRBV4-2 to TRBJ1-5; 7 positions match TRBD1. CDR1 LGHNA and CDR2 YNFKEQ come from the germline V gene. The length of the CDR3 is 12 residues. J gave up 7 bases and V 8 bases, and 5 bases lay outside the gene matches.

This clonotype was counted at least ten times. V and J are TRBV28 and TRBJ2-7; D possibly uses TRBD1 or TRBD2 (5 bases each). Trimming shortened V by 6 bases and J by 5 bases, and 14 bases separated the two germline ends. The CDR3 sequence is 13 residues long. CDR1 is MDHEN and CDR2 is SYDVKM in the germline V gene. The CDR3 region is CASRDGTYHEQYF. The CDR3 DNA reads TGTGCCAGCAGGGACGGGACCTACCACGAGCAGTACTTC.

This clonotype was counted at least ten times. A read error may be the cause here, since a much bigger clone is one base away. The chain uses TRBV6-5 and TRBJ1-6, with unresolved D. CDR3 length: 14 residues. The germline V gene encodes CDR1 MNHEY and CDR2 SVGAGI. CDR3 nucleotides: TGTGCCAGCAGAAACATGGAGAATAATTCACCCCTCAACTTT. Its protein is CASRNMENNSPLNF.